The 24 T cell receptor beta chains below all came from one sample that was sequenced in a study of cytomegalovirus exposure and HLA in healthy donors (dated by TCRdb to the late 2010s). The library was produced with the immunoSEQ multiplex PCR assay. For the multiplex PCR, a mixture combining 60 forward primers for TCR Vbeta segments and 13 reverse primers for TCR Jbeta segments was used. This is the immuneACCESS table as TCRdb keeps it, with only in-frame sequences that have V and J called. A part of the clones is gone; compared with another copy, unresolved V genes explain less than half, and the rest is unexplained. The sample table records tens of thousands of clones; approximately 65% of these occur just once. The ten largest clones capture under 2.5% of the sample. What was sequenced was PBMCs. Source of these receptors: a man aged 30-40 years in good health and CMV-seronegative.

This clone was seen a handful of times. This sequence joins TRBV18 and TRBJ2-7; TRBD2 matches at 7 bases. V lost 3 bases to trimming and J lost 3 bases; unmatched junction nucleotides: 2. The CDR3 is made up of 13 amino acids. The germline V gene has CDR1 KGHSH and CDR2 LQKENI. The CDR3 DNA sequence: TGTGCCAGCTCACCGGGACTACACTACGAGCAGTACTTC. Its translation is CASSPGLHYEQYF.

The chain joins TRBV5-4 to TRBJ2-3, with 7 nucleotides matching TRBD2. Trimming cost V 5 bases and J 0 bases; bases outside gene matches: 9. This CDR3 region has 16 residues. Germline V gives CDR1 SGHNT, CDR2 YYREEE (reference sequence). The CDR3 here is CASRKRLADSTDTQYF. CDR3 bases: TGTGCCAGCAGAAAGAGACTAGCAGATAGCACAGATACGCAGTATTTT.

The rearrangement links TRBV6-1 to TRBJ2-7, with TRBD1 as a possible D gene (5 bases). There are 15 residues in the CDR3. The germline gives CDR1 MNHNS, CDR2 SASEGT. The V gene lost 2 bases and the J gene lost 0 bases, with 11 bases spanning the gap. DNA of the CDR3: TGTGCCAGCAGTGAATGGGTGGGGCCCTCCTACGAGCAGTACTTC. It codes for CASSEWVGPSYEQYF.

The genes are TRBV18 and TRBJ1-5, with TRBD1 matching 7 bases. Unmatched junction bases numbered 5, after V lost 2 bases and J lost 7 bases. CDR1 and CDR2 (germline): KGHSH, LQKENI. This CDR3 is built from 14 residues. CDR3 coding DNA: TGTGCCAGCTCACCAACGGCAGGGGGACAGCCCCAGCATTTT. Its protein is CASSPTAGGQPQHF. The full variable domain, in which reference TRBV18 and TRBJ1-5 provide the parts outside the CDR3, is NAGVMQNPRHLVRRRGQEARLRCSPMKGHSHVYWYRQLPEEGLKFMVYLQKENIIDESGMPKERFSAEFPKEGPSILRIQQVVRGDSAAYFCASSPTAGGQPQHFGDGTRLSIL.

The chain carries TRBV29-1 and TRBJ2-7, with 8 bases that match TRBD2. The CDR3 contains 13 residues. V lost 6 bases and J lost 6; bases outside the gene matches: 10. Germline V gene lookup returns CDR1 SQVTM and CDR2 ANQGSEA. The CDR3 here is CSVKAGDSTEQYF. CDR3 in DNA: TGCAGCGTCAAAGCGGGAGACTCTACCGAGCAGTACTTC.

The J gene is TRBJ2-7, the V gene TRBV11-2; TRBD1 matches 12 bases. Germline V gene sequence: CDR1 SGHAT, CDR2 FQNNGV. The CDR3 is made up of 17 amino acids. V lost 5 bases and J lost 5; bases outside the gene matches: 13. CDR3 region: CASSARAGTGGFHEQYF. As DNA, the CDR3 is TGTGCCAGCAGCGCGAGGGCGGGGACAGGGGGCTTTCACGAGCAGTACTTC.

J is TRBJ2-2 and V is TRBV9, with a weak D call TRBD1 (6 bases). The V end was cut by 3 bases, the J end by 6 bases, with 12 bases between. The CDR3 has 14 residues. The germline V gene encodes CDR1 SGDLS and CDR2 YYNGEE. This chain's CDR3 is CASSANRVAGELFF. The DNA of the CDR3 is TGTGCCAGCAGCGCGAACAGGGTTGCCGGGGAGCTGTTTTTT.

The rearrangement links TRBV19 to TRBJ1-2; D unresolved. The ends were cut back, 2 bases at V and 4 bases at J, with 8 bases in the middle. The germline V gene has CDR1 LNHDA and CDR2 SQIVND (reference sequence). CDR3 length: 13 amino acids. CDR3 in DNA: TGTGCCAGTAGTATAAAACAAACCTATGGCTACACCTTC. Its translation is CASSIKQTYGYTF. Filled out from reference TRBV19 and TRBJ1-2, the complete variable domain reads DGGITQSPKYLFRKEGQNVTLSCEQNLNHDAMYWYRQDPGQGLRLIYYSQIVNDFQKGDIAEGYSVSREKKESFPLTVTSAQKNPTAFYLCASSIKQTYGYTFGSGTRLTVV.

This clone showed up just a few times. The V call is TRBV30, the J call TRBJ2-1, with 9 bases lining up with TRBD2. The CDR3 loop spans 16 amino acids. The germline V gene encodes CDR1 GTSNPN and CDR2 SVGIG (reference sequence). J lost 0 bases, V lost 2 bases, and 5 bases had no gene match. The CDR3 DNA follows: TGTGCCTGGAGTCGGACTAGCGTTAGCTCCTACAATGAGCAGTTCTTC. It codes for CAWSRTSVSSYNEQFF. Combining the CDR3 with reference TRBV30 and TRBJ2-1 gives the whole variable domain SQTIHQWPATLVQPVGSPLSLECTVEGTSNPNLYWYRQAAGRGLQLLFYSVGIGQISSEVPQNLSASRPQDRQFILSSKKLLLSDSGFYLCAWSRTSVSSYNEQFFGPGTRLTVL.

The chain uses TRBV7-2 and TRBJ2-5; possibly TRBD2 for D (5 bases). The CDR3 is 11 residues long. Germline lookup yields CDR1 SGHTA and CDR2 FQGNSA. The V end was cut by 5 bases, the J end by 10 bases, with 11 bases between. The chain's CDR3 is CASSITRNQYF. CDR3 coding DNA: TGTGCCAGCAGCATCACTAGGAACCAGTACTTC.

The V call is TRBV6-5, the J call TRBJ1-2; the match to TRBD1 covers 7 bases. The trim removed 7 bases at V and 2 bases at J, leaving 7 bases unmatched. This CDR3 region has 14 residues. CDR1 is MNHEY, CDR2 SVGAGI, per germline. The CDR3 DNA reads TGTGCCAGCACTGAGGGGGGACAGAACTATGGCTACACCTTC. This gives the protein CASTEGGQNYGYTF.

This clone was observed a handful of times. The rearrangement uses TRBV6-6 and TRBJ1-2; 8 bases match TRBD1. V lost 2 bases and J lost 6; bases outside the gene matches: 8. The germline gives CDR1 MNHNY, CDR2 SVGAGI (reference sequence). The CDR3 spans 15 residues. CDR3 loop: CASSYIGQGNDGYTF. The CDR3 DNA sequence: TGTGCCAGCAGTTACATCGGACAGGGAAATGATGGCTACACCTTC.

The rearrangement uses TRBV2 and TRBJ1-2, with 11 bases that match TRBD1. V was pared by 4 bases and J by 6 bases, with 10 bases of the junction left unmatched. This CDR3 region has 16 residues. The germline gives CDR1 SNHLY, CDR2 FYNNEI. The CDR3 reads CASSARWGQGVDGYTF. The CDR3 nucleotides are TGTGCCAGCAGTGCCCGGTGGGGACAGGGGGTTGATGGCTACACCTTC.

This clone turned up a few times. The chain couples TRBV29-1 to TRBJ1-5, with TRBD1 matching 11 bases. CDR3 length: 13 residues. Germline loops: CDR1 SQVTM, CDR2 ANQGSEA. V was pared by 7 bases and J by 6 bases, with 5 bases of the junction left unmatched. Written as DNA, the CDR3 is TGCAGCGCCGCCGGGACAGGGGGTCAGCCCCAGCATTTT. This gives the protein CSAAGTGGQPQHF.

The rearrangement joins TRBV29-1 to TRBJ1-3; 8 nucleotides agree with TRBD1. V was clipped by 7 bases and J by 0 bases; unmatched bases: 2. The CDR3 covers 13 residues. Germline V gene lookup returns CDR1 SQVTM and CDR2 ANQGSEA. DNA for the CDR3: TGCAGCGGAGGGACAGGCTCTGGAAACACCATATATTTT. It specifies CSGGTGSGNTIYF.

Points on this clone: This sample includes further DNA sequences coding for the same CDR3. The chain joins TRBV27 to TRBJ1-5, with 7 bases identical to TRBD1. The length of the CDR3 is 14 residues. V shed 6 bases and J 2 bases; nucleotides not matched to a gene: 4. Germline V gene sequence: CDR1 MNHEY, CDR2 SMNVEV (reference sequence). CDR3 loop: CASRPGTGNQPQHF. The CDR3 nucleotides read TGTGCCAGCAGACCTGGGACAGGCAATCAGCCCCAGCATTTT.

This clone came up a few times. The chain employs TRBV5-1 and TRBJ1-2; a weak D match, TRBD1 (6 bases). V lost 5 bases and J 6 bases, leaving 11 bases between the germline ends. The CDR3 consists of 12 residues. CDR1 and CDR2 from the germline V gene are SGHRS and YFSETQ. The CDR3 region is CASRQGEDGYTF. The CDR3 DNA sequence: TGCGCCAGCAGACAGGGAGAAGATGGCTACACCTTC. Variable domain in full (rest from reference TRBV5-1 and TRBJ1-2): KAGVTQTPRYLIKTRGQQVTLSCSPISGHRSVSWYQQTPGQGLQFLFEYFSETQRNKGNFPGRFSGRQFSNSRSEMNVSTLELGDSALYLCASRQGEDGYTFGSGTRLTVV.

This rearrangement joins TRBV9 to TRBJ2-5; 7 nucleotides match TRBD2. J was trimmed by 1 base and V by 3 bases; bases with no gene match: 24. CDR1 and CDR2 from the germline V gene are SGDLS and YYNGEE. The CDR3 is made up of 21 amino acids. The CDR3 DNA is TGTGCCAGCAGCGGGAGGACTATGACGGGGGGTCTACTTACCTCCCAAGAGACCCAGTACTTC. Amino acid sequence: CASSGRTMTGGLLTSQETQYF.

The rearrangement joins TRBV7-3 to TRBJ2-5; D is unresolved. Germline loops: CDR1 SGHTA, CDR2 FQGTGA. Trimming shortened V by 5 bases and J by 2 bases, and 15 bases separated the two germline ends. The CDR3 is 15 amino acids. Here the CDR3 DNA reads TGTGCCAGCAGCCCTACCGTGCACTCTCAAGAGACCCAGTACTTC. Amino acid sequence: CASSPTVHSQETQYF. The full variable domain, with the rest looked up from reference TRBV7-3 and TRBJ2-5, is GAGVSQTPSNKVTEKGKYVELRCDPISGHTALYWYRQSLGQGPEFLIYFQGTGAADDSGLPNDRFFAVRPEGSVSTLKIQRTERGDSAVYLCASSPTVHSQETQYFGPGTRLLVL.

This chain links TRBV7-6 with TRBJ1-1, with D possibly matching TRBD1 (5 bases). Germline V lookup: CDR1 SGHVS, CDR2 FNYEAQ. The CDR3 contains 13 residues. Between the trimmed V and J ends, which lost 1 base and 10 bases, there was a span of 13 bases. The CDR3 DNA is TGTGCCAGCAGCTTAGTTCTAGGGGCTGGAGCTTTCTTT. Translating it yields CASSLVLGAGAFF.

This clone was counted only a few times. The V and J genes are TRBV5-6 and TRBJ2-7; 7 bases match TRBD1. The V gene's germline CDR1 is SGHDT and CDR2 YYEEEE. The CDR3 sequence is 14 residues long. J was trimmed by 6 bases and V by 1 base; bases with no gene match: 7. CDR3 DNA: TGTGCCAGCAGCTTGAACAGGGGACAAGGCGAGCAGTACTTC. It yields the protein CASSLNRGQGEQYF. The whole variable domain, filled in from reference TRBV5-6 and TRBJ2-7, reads DAGVTQSPTHLIKTRGQQVTLRCSPKSGHDTVSWYQQALGQGPQFIFQYYEEEERQRGNFPDRFSGHQFPNYSSELNVNALLLGDSALYLCASSLNRGQGEQYFGPGTRLTVT.

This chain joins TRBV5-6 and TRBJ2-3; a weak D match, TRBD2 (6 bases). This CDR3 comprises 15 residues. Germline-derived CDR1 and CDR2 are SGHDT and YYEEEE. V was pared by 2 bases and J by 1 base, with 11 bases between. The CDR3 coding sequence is TGTGCCAGCAGCTTCTATTGGGGGGGCACAGATACGCAGTATTTT. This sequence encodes CASSFYWGGTDTQYF.

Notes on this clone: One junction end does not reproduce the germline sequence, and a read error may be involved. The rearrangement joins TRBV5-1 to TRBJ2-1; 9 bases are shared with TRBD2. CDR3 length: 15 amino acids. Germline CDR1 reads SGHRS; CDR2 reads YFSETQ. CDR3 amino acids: CTSSKPGLAAPEQFF. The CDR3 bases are TGCACCAGCAGCAAGCCGGGACTAGCCGCCCCTGAGCAGTTCTTC.

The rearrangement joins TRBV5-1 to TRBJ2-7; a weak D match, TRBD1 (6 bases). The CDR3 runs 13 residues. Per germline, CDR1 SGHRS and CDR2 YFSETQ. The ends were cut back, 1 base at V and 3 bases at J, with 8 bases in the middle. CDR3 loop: CASSLQQGYEQYF. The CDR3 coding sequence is TGCGCCAGCAGCTTGCAACAGGGCTACGAGCAGTACTTC. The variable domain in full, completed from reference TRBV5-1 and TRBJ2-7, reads KAGVTQTPRYLIKTRGQQVTLSCSPISGHRSVSWYQQTPGQGLQFLFEYFSETQRNKGNFPGRFSGRQFSNSRSEMNVSTLELGDSALYLCASSLQQGYEQYFGPGTRLTVT.